Below are 23 T cell receptor beta chains sequenced from a single sample in a study of cytomegalovirus exposure and HLA in healthy donors. PCR used 60 Vbeta primers and 13 Jbeta primers. Generated by immunoSEQ multiplex PCR, the TCRdb table keeps only in-frame clones and is missing some. The profile shows 100,000 to 150,000 clones, 73% of them singletons. The sample taken for sequencing was PBMCs. The source is a woman in her 40s in good health and CMV-seronegative.

The chain carries TRBV7-2 and TRBJ2-3, with D unresolved. With 1 base removed from V and 3 bases from J, the gap between germline ends came to 5 bases. CDR3 length equals 13 residues. CDR1 and CDR2 (germline): SGHTA, FQGNSA. The CDR3 loop is CASSLVVTDTQYF. Here the CDR3 DNA reads TGTGCCAGCAGCTTAGTCGTTACAGATACGCAGTATTTT.

The table lists this clone with a few counts. This rearrangement joins TRBV19 to TRBJ1-5; unclear D gene. The germline V and J ends were trimmed by 4 bases and 2 bases, with 9 bases remaining between them. CDR1 is LNHDA, CDR2 SQIVND, per germline (reference sequence). The CDR3 contains 14 residues. CDR3 DNA sequence: TGTGCCAGTAGTACCTCTGGGCGCAATCAGCCCCAGCATTTT. Its protein product is CASSTSGRNQPQHF.

The V and J genes are TRBV27 and TRBJ1-1, with TRBD1 matching over 7 bases. J gave up 3 bases and V 3 bases, and 1 base lay outside the gene matches. Per the germline V gene, CDR1 is MNHEY and CDR2 is SMNVEV (reference sequence). The CDR3 consists of 13 residues. The CDR3 protein is CASSFTGDTEAFF. CDR3 sequence (DNA): TGTGCCAGCAGTTTCACAGGGGACACTGAAGCTTTCTTT.

This sequence joins TRBV4-2 and TRBJ1-5; possible D gene TRBD1, 6 bases. This CDR3 contains 15 residues. CDR1 LGHNA and CDR2 YNFKEQ come from the germline V gene. The V gene lost 3 bases and the J gene lost 5 bases, with 14 bases spanning the gap. CDR3 region: CASSQKQGTDQPQHF. CDR3 DNA: TGTGCCAGCAGCCAGAAACAGGGTACGGATCAGCCCCAGCATTTT.

This clone has only a few counts. V is TRBV25-1 and J is TRBJ2-5, with 7 bases matching TRBD1. V lost 2 bases to trimming and J lost 2 bases; unmatched junction nucleotides: 5. The germline V gene encodes CDR1 MGHDK and CDR2 SYGVNS. This CDR3 has 15 residues. In DNA, the CDR3 is TGTGCCAGCAGTGAAAAAGGGGGCCCACAAGAGACCCAGTACTTC. Amino acids: CASSEKGGPQETQYF.

The chain has TRBV28 and TRBJ1-5; TRBD1 is a possible D gene (5 bases). The CDR3 sequence is 14 residues long. V lost 7 bases and J 0 bases, leaving 10 bases between the germline ends. From germline, CDR1 is MDHEN and CDR2 SYDVKM. The CDR3: CASTPGGSNQPQHF. The CDR3 region has the DNA TGTGCCAGCACCCCGGGGGGTAGCAATCAGCCCCAGCATTTT.

V is TRBV27 and J is TRBJ1-5; a weak D match, TRBD1 (5 bases). CDR3 size: 14 residues. In germline, CDR1 is MNHEY, CDR2 SMNVEV (reference sequence). V dropped 5 bases and J dropped 3 bases, with 11 bases sitting between them. CDR3 protein: CASSLQGYNQPQHF. DNA for the CDR3: TGTGCCAGCAGTCTGCAGGGCTACAATCAGCCCCAGCATTTT.

The chain joins TRBV6-5 to TRBJ1-1; no clear D. V dropped 0 bases and J dropped 4 bases, with 6 bases sitting between them. The CDR3 loop spans 13 amino acids. Germline V lookup: CDR1 MNHEY, CDR2 SVGAGI. The CDR3 DNA reads TGTGCCAGCAGTTACTCGGGCCCCACTGAAGCTTTCTTT. This codes for CASSYSGPTEAFF.

The rearrangement links TRBV7-9 to TRBJ1-1; D unresolved. Germline V gene sequence: CDR1 SEHNR, CDR2 FQNEAQ (reference sequence). The CDR3 totals 13 residues. V lost 2 bases to trimming and J lost 11 bases, with 15 bases between them. CDR3 protein: CASSLLINLGAFF. The CDR3 DNA reads as TGTGCCAGCAGCTTACTGATTAACCTCGGGGCTTTCTTT.

The genes are TRBV6-5 and TRBJ1-1, with D unclear. The CDR3 length is 11 residues. V was trimmed by 3 bases and J by 6 bases, leaving 5 bases between them. The germline V gene encodes CDR1 MNHEY and CDR2 SVGAGI. Here the CDR3 DNA reads TGTGCCAGCAGTTATGCGTCTGAAGCTTTCTTT. Protein: CASSYASEAFF.

The chain carries TRBV4-3 and TRBJ1-2, with 10 positions matching TRBD1. The CDR3 contains 16 residues. The J segment lost 5 bases and the V segment lost 0 bases, leaving 6 bases of the junction unmatched. Germline V lookup: CDR1 LGHNA, CDR2 YSLEER. CDR3 DNA: TGCGCCAGCAGCCAAGATGGACAGGGGGTGCTATATGGCTACACCTTC. Its translation is CASSQDGQGVLYGYTF.

This sequence joins TRBV25-1 and TRBJ2-7, with a possible D match to TRBD1 (5 bases). CDR1 and CDR2 from the germline V gene are MGHDK and SYGVNS. This CDR3 region has 14 residues. V was cut by 3 bases and J by 3 bases, with 12 bases left in between. CDR3 sequence reads: CASSESGPGYEQYF. CDR3 DNA: TGTGCCAGCAGTGAGTCAGGGCCTGGCTACGAGCAGTACTTC.

This clone was found a few times. The rearrangement joins TRBV5-1 to TRBJ2-1; TRBD1 matches at 11 bases. Germline V gives CDR1 SGHRS, CDR2 YFSETQ. The CDR3 loop spans 15 amino acids. The ends lost 4 bases at V and 7 bases at J; junction bases unmatched: 7. CDR3 bases: TGCGCCAGCAGCGCTCGGGGACAGGGGGTAAATGAGCAGTTCTTC. Encoded protein: CASSARGQGVNEQFF.

This chain joins TRBV27 and TRBJ2-1; D is perhaps TRBD1 (5 bases). CDR3 length equals 16 residues. CDR1 and CDR2 from the germline V gene are MNHEY and SMNVEV (reference sequence). The V end was cut by 5 bases, the J end by 4 bases, with 18 bases between. CDR3 sequence: CASSTPRADNYNEQFF. CDR3 sequence (DNA): TGTGCCAGCAGTACCCCCCGGGCGGACAATTACAATGAGCAGTTCTTC.

This clone was seen just once. V gene TRBV6-6 combines with J gene TRBJ1-1; TRBD1 is a possible D gene (5 bases). The germline V and J ends were trimmed by 9 bases and 4 bases, with 24 bases remaining between them. This CDR3 contains 16 residues. Germline V gene lookup returns CDR1 MNHNY and CDR2 SVGAGI (reference sequence). For the CDR3, the DNA is TGTGCCAGTACGGGGGGGACGCGGGTCCTCGGCACTGAAGCTTTCTTT. It encodes CASTGGTRVLGTEAFF.

The chain has TRBV10-3 and TRBJ2-2; TRBD2 matches at 9 bases. The CDR3 is 15 amino acids. CDR1 ENHRY and CDR2 SYGVKD come from the germline V gene. Losses at the gene ends were 0 bases for V and 7 bases for J; bases not matched to a gene: 3. The CDR3 DNA follows: TGTGCCATCAGTGAGTCGGGACTAGCTGACGGGGAGCTGTTTTTT. As protein: CAISESGLADGELFF.

The chain links TRBV19 to TRBJ1-3, with D tentatively TRBD1 (5 bases). Germline V gene data show CDR1 as LNHDA and CDR2 as SQIVND (reference sequence). The length of the CDR3 is 14 residues. V was shortened by 6 bases and J by 4 bases, with 13 bases between the two germline ends. The CDR3 DNA reads TGTGCCAGTAGCCAAGGACATTCAGGAAACACCATATATTTT. Its protein product is CASSQGHSGNTIYF.

This chain connects TRBV4-2 to TRBJ2-1; 10 bases fit TRBD2. This CDR3 has 18 residues. The germline V gene encodes CDR1 LGHNA and CDR2 YNFKEQ. The trim removed 0 bases at V and 8 bases at J, leaving 13 bases unmatched. The CDR3: CASSQDLSLAGTGDEQFF. The CDR3 DNA follows: TGTGCCAGCAGCCAAGATCTCTCACTAGCGGGAACGGGAGATGAGCAGTTCTTC.

A few counts support this clone. The chain couples TRBV7-2 to TRBJ2-7, with a possible D match to TRBD2 (6 bases). Trimming shortened V by 8 bases and J by 5 bases, and 22 bases separated the two germline ends. The CDR3 sequence is 15 residues long. Germline loops: CDR1 SGHTA, CDR2 FQGNSA. CDR3 in amino acids: CASLPGGLASNEQYF. CDR3 nucleotides: TGTGCCAGCCTCCCCGGAGGGCTAGCGAGCAACGAGCAGTACTTC.

The chain carries TRBV5-8 and TRBJ2-1, with D perhaps TRBD1 (6 bases). Germline CDR1 reads SGHTS; CDR2 reads YDEGEE. V lost 4 bases and J lost 2, with 13 bases in between. This CDR3 comprises 15 residues. The CDR3 is CASSLDRSPYNEQFF. The CDR3 DNA reads TGTGCCAGCAGCCTTGACAGGTCGCCCTACAATGAGCAGTTCTTC.

This chain connects TRBV5-1 to TRBJ1-2, with D tentatively TRBD1 (5 bases). The CDR3 totals 16 residues. V lost 0 bases to trimming and J lost 7 bases, with 19 bases between them. From germline, CDR1 is SGHRS and CDR2 YFSETQ. CDR3 nucleotide sequence: TGCGCCAGCAGCTTGGACCTAGGACAAGGGGAAATTGGCTACACCTTC. Protein: CASSLDLGQGEIGYTF.

Only a few counts were recorded for this clone. V usage is TRBV5-4 and J usage is TRBJ2-2; 8 nucleotides match TRBD1. The CDR3 covers 17 residues. The ends lost 4 bases at V and 8 bases at J; junction bases unmatched: 16. CDR1 and CDR2 from the germline V gene are SGHNT and YYREEE (reference sequence). CDR3 residues: CASSLMISGTGRGELFF. The CDR3 DNA reads TGTGCCAGCAGCCTAATGATATCCGGGACAGGAAGGGGGGAGCTGTTTTTT.

This clone occurred a few times. V usage is TRBV5-6 and J usage is TRBJ2-5, with 7 bases aligning to TRBD1. CDR3 length equals 14 residues. Trimming removed 0 bases from V and 9 bases from J; junction bases left unmatched: 8. In germline, CDR1 is SGHDT, CDR2 YYEEEE. The CDR3 spells CASSLDRGPVAQYF. The CDR3 bases are TGTGCCAGCAGCTTGGACAGGGGCCCCGTGGCCCAGTACTTC.